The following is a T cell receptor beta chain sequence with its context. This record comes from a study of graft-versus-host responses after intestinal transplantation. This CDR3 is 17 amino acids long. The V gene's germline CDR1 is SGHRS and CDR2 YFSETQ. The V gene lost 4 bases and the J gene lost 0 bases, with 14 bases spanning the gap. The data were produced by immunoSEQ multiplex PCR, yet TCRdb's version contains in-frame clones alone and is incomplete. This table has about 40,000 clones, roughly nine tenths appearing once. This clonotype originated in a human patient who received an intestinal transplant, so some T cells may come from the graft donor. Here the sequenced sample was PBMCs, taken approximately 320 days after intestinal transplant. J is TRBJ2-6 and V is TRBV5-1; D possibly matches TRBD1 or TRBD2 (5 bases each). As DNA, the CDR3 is TGCGCCAGCAGCCACCGGGACGCGAGCTCTGGGGCCAACGTCCTGACTTTC. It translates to CASSHRDASSGANVLTF.